This entry lists 6 T cell receptor beta chains sequenced from one sample in a study of tumor-infiltrating lymphocytes in primary liver carcinoma. With a constant-region primer, TCR beta cDNA was made from approximately 500 ng of total RNA. Library construction for TCR beta comprised three nested multiplex PCR rounds performed with slightly modified ARM-PCR. PCR rounds one and two used TRBV1-TRBV30 forward primers with a C-beta reverse primer for around 9 cycles each. TCRdb processed the multiplex PCR reads anew with MiXCR; each CDR3 protein has one entry. Seen here are 310,000 or so distinct CDR3 sequences, around three fifths observed once, and the top ten hold about a sixth. Germline DNA was also extracted, and blood RNA derived from unsorted whole blood. Sequenced: peripheral blood. Receptors were obtained from a woman in her twenties or thirties with primary liver carcinoma and hepatitis B virus infection.

This clonotype was picked up a small number of times. The chain is built from TRBV13 and TRBJ2-3; perhaps TRBD2 as D (6 bases). The V gene lost 5 bases and the J gene lost 2 bases, with 14 bases spanning the gap. This CDR3 region has 15 residues. Germline loops: CDR1 PRHDT, CDR2 FYEKMQ (reference sequence). The CDR3: CASSEGSGDTDTQYF. The CDR3 nucleotides are TGTGCCAGCAGCGAGGGGTCGGGGGACACAGATACGCAGTATTTT.

V gene TRBV6-5 combines with J gene TRBJ2-3; the D gene is possibly TRBD1 (5 bases). Germline lookup yields CDR1 MNHEY and CDR2 SVGAGI. Trimming left V 5 bases short and J 2 bases short, with 11 bases between. This CDR3 has 14 residues. Written as DNA, the CDR3 is TGTGCCAGCAGTCGACAGTTTACCACAGATACGCAGTATTTT. Protein: CASSRQFTTDTQYF.

The rearrangement uses TRBV11-3 and TRBJ1-5; D gene ambiguous. The CDR3 length is 13 residues. Between the trimmed V and J ends, which lost 2 bases and 10 bases, there was a span of 12 bases. Germline V gene data show CDR1 as SGHNT and CDR2 as YENEEA. CDR3 protein: CASSLISNEPQHF. The CDR3 region has the DNA TGTGCCAGCAGCTTAATAAGCAATGAACCCCAGCATTTT.

This rearrangement joins TRBV7-9 to TRBJ2-5; no reliable D call. Germline V gene lookup returns CDR1 SEHNR and CDR2 FQNEAQ (reference sequence). The V gene lost 2 bases and the J gene lost 2 bases, with 6 bases spanning the gap. The CDR3 sequence is 13 residues long. The CDR3: CASSLRNQETQYF. In DNA, the CDR3 is TGTGCCAGCAGCTTAAGAAATCAAGAGACCCAGTACTTC. Complete variable domain (other parts from reference TRBV7-9 and TRBJ2-5): DTGVSQNPRHKITKRGQNVTFRCDPISEHNRLYWYRQTLGQGPEFLTYFQNEAQLEKSRLLSDRFSAERPKGSFSTLEIQRTEQGDSAMYLCASSLRNQETQYFGPGTRLLVL.

In the case of this clonotype: A much bigger clone sits one base away, suggesting this may be a read error. The CDR3 end shows no conserved phenylalanine or tryptophan, and so a read error is likely. V usage is TRBV10-3 and J usage is TRBJ2-1, with TRBD2 matching 8 bases. J lost 4 bases, V lost 3 bases, and 2 bases had no gene match. The CDR3 has 14 amino acids. CDR1 is ENHRY, CDR2 SYGVKD, per germline. The CDR3 is CAISESGGYNEQFY. For the CDR3, the DNA is TGTGCCATCAGTGAAAGCGGGGGTTACAATGAGCAGTTCTAC.

In regard to this clonotype: A much larger clonotype is one base distant, so this may be a read error. This sequence joins TRBV29-1 and TRBJ2-1, with TRBD1 as a possible D gene (6 bases). The CDR3 has 14 amino acids. Per germline, CDR1 SQVTM and CDR2 ANQGSEA. The CDR3 DNA reads TGCGGCGTTTCCTCCAGGGGAACCTACAATGAGCAGTTCTTC. It yields the protein CGVSSRGTYNEQFF.